Given below is one T cell receptor beta chain in context. Time point in this sample: blood 4 weeks post-SBRT, at nephrectomy. Treatment reported: 15 Gy SBRT to primary tumor, nephrectomy 4 weeks later. The record originates from a study of radiation and T cells in renal cell carcinoma. Generated by immunoSEQ multiplex PCR, the TCRdb table keeps only in-frame clones and is missing some. The profile shows about 43,000 clones, about 84% of them singletons. CDR1 is SGHDN and CDR2 is FVKESK in the germline V gene. The germline V and J ends were trimmed by 1 base and 6 bases, with 3 bases remaining between them. The CDR3 is 11 residues long.

V and J are TRBV14 and TRBJ1-1; D unresolved. This sample comprised blood, obtained from a patient whose treatment included radiotherapy and nephrectomy. The sequence derives from a woman in her seventies with renal cell carcinoma. CDR3 loop: CASSQAAEAFF. The CDR3 DNA follows: TGTGCCAGCAGCCAAGCAGCTGAAGCTTTCTTT.